This is a list of T cell receptor beta chains from one sample in a study of T cells in Graves' hyperthyroidism and ophthalmopathy. One entry per CDR3 protein results from TCRdb running MiXCR on the multiplex PCR reads. The table includes hundreds of thousands of distinct CDR3 sequences, about 45% detected once. The sequencing input was peripheral blood or thyroid tissue (not recorded which). The receptors originated from a woman younger than 30 with Graves' hyperthyroidism. Both conserved end residues are part of each CDR3. A clone size is listed for some rows: how often the clone was seen (once, few, many), or a class if it is expanded.

clone_size v_call cdr3_aa
. TRBV7-9 CASSFRLAGTHNEQFF
. TRBV19 CASSIRPGGTGELFF
. TRBV12-3/TRBV12-4 CASSYEGARDEKLFF
. TRBV10-3 CAIGLAEYEQYF
many TRBV9 CASSVLWVGETQYF
. TRBV7-2 CASSTLGGTQFF
. TRBV7-2 CASSLGAGDNSPLHF
. TRBV7-6 CASSSVPLTPSGETQYF
many TRBV24-1 CATSDPGQGLYGYTF
many TRBV29-1 CSARGQTNEKLFF
. TRBV12-3/TRBV12-4 CASSLFSRRRNTGELFF
. TRBV11-1 CASSTYRGAEDTEAFF
. TRBV29-1 CSVEGAEAPQYF
once TRBV15 CATSGTQGPDSGELFF
. TRBV19 CASSMSGWAGREQSNQPQHF
. TRBV29-1 CSILTGDGEETQYF
. TRBV9 CASSVEPNSGNTIYF
. TRBV11-2 CASSLSPGDTGELFF
few TRBV29-1 CSVNPGLEPYGYTF